Shown below are 30 T cell receptor beta chains from a single sample sequenced in a study of T-cell reconstitution after alpha-beta-depleted transplantation in children. The library targeted TCRbeta and was prepared with unique molecular identifiers. TCRdb analysed the PCR reads with MiXCR anew, one entry per CDR3 protein. The repertoire holds roughly 500,000 distinct CDR3 sequences, with approximately 20% as singletons. Sequenced here: PBMCs from the stem cell graft donor, sampled from the stem cell graft. Receptors originate from a human donor who donated a stem cell graft to a child with acute lymphoblastic leukemia.

Many counts were recorded for this clonotype. This chain links TRBV12-3 or TRBV12-4 with TRBJ2-5, with D perhaps matching TRBD2 (6 bases). With 3 bases removed from V and 1 base from J, the gap between germline ends came to 15 bases. This CDR3 region has 16 residues. CDR3: CASSFLQGGTQETQYF. CDR3 coding DNA: TGTGCCAGCAGTTTTCTACAAGGCGGGACCCAAGAGACCCAGTACTTC.

A few counts support this clonotype. The chain combines TRBV14 with TRBJ1-4; D is ambiguous. Trimming pared 1 base from V and 6 bases from J, leaving 12 bases between. CDR1 and CDR2 (germline): SGHDN, FVKESK. The CDR3 is 15 amino acids. CDR3 DNA: TGTGCCAGCAGCCAAGTATCCAGCGTGGATGAAAAACTGTTTTTT. It yields the protein CASSQVSSVDEKLFF.

This rearrangement joins TRBV7-8 to TRBJ2-4; possible D gene TRBD2, 6 bases. The V end was cut by 1 base, the J end by 0 bases, with 19 bases between. This CDR3 region has 19 residues. Germline CDR1 and CDR2: SGHVS and FQNEAQ. The CDR3 is CASSLGTALASVAKNIQYF. DNA of the CDR3: TGTGCCAGCAGCTTAGGGACCGCCCTAGCGTCTGTAGCCAAAAACATTCAGTACTTC.

V and J are TRBV6-5 and TRBJ1-1; maybe TRBD1 (6 bases). Trimming stripped 2 bases from V and 2 bases from J, with 9 bases between. The CDR3 has 14 amino acids. Per germline, CDR1 MNHEY and CDR2 SVGAGI. DNA of the CDR3: TGTGCCAGCAGTTACGGCAGGGGAAACACTGAAGCTTTCTTT. This translates into CASSYGRGNTEAFF.

This clonotype was counted only a few times. This sequence joins TRBV20-1 and TRBJ1-1; 7 nucleotides line up with TRBD1. The CDR3 sequence is 13 residues long. V trimming: 6 bases; J trimming: 4 bases; junction bases outside the gene matches: 8. Germline loops: CDR1 DFQATT, CDR2 SNEGSKA (reference sequence). In DNA form, the CDR3 reads TGCAGTGCGCCCCCGACAGGGCTCACTGAAGCTTTCTTT. This sequence encodes CSAPPTGLTEAFF.

V gene TRBV18 combines with J gene TRBJ1-1; D is possibly TRBD1 (5 bases). The CDR3 is made up of 13 amino acids. V was shortened by 3 bases and J by 3 bases, with 8 bases between the two germline ends. Germline values: CDR1 KGHSH, CDR2 LQKENI. The CDR3 spells CASSPGRDTEAFF. For the CDR3, the DNA is TGTGCCAGCTCACCCGGCAGGGACACTGAAGCTTTCTTT.

This clonotype was picked up a small number of times. V gene TRBV7-8 combines with J gene TRBJ2-1; D unclear. The CDR3 is made up of 11 amino acids. CDR1 and CDR2 from the germline V gene are SGHVS and FQNEAQ. The germline V and J ends were trimmed by 2 bases and 9 bases, with 5 bases remaining between them. CDR3 protein: CASSLTSEQFF. The CDR3 DNA sequence: TGTGCCAGCAGCTTAACCAGTGAGCAGTTCTTC.

This chain joins TRBV30 and TRBJ2-1; D may correspond to TRBD1 or TRBD2 (5 bases each). Germline V gene lookup returns CDR1 GTSNPN and CDR2 SVGIG (reference sequence). This CDR3 region has 11 residues. Trimming took off 5 bases at V and 8 bases at J, with 10 bases between the two ends. CDR3 sequence: CAWDPGHEQFF. DNA of the CDR3: TGTGCCTGGGACCCGGGACATGAGCAGTTCTTC.

The chain combines TRBV7-2 with TRBJ1-1, with TRBD1 as a possible D gene (6 bases). The CDR3 consists of 14 residues. Trimming took 2 bases from V and 4 from J, leaving 11 bases between them. Looked up from germline, CDR1 is SGHTA and CDR2 is FQGNSA. Written as DNA, the CDR3 is TGTGCCAGCAGCTTACGGGGGCGAGTCACTGAAGCTTTCTTT. Amino acid sequence: CASSLRGRVTEAFF.

The chain joins TRBV3-1 to TRBJ2-2; D might be TRBD1 (5 bases). The germline CDR1 and CDR2 sequences are LGHDT and YNNKEL (reference sequence). This CDR3 contains 16 residues. Trimming removed 4 bases from V and 0 bases from J, with 12 bases in between. CDR3 sequence reads: CASSRTNSANTGELFF. The CDR3, as DNA: TGTGCCAGCAGCCGGACAAACTCGGCGAACACCGGGGAGCTGTTTTTT.

The rearrangement links TRBV10-3 to TRBJ1-3; unclear D gene. Germline V CDR1 and CDR2: ENHRY, SYGVKD. CDR3 length: 13 amino acids. V was trimmed by 3 bases and J by 4 bases, leaving 7 bases between them. DNA for the CDR3: TGTGCCATCAGTGAAATGGGCGGAAACACCATATATTTT. It specifies CAISEMGGNTIYF.

In regard to this clonotype: Sequence at one end of the junction differs from germline and may be a read error. The gene calls are TRBV20-1 and TRBJ2-7, with 10 bases aligning to TRBD2. Germline V gene sequence: CDR1 DFQATT, CDR2 SNEGSKA (reference sequence). There are 15 residues in the CDR3. The CDR3 loop reads CSARAWTSGSYEQYF. The CDR3 region has the DNA TGCAGTGCAAGAGCATGGACTAGCGGTAGCTACGAGCAGTACTTC.

This sequence joins TRBV5-1 and TRBJ2-2, with TRBD1 identical over 9 bases. The ends lost 0 bases at V and 5 bases at J; junction bases unmatched: 5. The germline CDR1 and CDR2 sequences are SGHRS and YFSETQ. The CDR3 loop spans 16 amino acids. This chain's CDR3 is CASSLVQGARTGELFF. CDR3 nucleotides: TGCGCCAGCAGCTTGGTACAGGGGGCGCGAACCGGGGAGCTGTTTTTT. The full variable domain, completed using reference TRBV5-1 and TRBJ2-2, is KAGVTQTPRYLIKTRGQQVTLSCSPISGHRSVSWYQQTPGQGLQFLFEYFSETQRNKGNFPGRFSGRQFSNSRSEMNVSTLELGDSALYLCASSLVQGARTGELFFGEGSRLTVL.

The sample holds many counts of this clonotype. This chain uses TRBV5-1 with TRBJ2-7, with TRBD2 matching over 8 bases. V was pared by 4 bases and J by 3 bases, with 9 bases of the junction left unmatched. CDR3 length equals 15 residues. Germline CDR1 is SGHRS and CDR2 is YFSETQ. The CDR3 DNA reads as TGCGCCAGCAGCCCCGGACTAGCTGGGGACTACGAGCAGTACTTC. Its protein product is CASSPGLAGDYEQYF.

V is TRBV24-1 and J is TRBJ2-1; D is unresolved. Germline CDR1 is KGHDR and CDR2 is SFDVKD. The CDR3 loop spans 13 amino acids. Trimming pared 4 bases from V and 10 bases from J, leaving 13 bases between. The CDR3 DNA follows: TGTGCCACCAGTGACTCTTATACTGACGAGCAGTTCTTC. This encodes CATSDSYTDEQFF.

This chain uses TRBV6-5 with TRBJ2-1, with D possibly being TRBD1 or TRBD2 (5 bases each). The CDR3 is 19 amino acids. Germline loops: CDR1 MNHEY, CDR2 SVGAGI. The ends were cut back, 0 bases at V and 6 bases at J, with 24 bases in the middle. As DNA, the CDR3 is TGTGCCAGCAGTTACTCGAAAGTTATCGGGGCGAAATGGGTCAATGAGCAGTTCTTC. Translating gives CASSYSKVIGAKWVNEQFF.

As DNA, the CDR3 is TGCAGCGTTGGTGTAGCGGGATCCCCCTACGAGCAGTACTTC. This sequence encodes CSVGVAGSPYEQYF. This sequence joins TRBV29-1 and TRBJ2-7; 8 nucleotides line up with TRBD2. Germline assignment: CDR1 SQVTM and CDR2 ANQGSEA. Trimming cost V 4 bases and J 2 bases; bases outside gene matches: 7. This CDR3 spans 14 amino acids.

The chain has TRBV12-3 or TRBV12-4 and TRBJ2-5; TRBD1 matches at 7 bases. Losses at the gene ends were 3 bases for V and 1 base for J; bases not matched to a gene: 8. The CDR3 consists of 16 residues. The CDR3 nucleotides are TGTGCCAGCAGTTTGGCCGGGACAGTAATCCAAGAGACCCAGTACTTC. This sequence encodes CASSLAGTVIQETQYF.

This chain joins TRBV5-6 and TRBJ2-7; no clear D. Trimming stripped 1 base from V and 3 bases from J, with 14 bases between. There are 15 residues in the CDR3. Germline V CDR1 and CDR2: SGHDT, YYEEEE. The CDR3 here is CASSLLVTPFYEQYF. Written as DNA, the CDR3 is TGTGCCAGCAGCTTGCTGGTGACTCCATTCTACGAGCAGTACTTC.

This clonotype turned up a few times. The rearrangement uses TRBV12-3 or TRBV12-4 and TRBJ2-7; 9 bases align to TRBD1. Trimming cost V 2 bases and J 2 bases; bases outside gene matches: 7. The CDR3 is 16 residues long. The CDR3 nucleotides read TGTGCCAGCAGTTTAAACACCGGGACAGGGCCCTACGAGCAGTACTTC. This sequence encodes CASSLNTGTGPYEQYF.

A few counts support this clonotype. The chain couples TRBV27 to TRBJ2-1; D perhaps matches TRBD2 (5 bases). V lost 5 bases and J lost 8, with 10 bases in between. The CDR3 is 12 amino acids. Germline V lookup: CDR1 MNHEY, CDR2 SMNVEV (reference sequence). CDR3 in DNA: TGTGCCAGCAGTCTAAAAGCGGATGAGCAGTTCTTC. Translating it yields CASSLKADEQFF.

The CDR3 sequence: CASSLRSGANVLTF. CDR3 coding DNA: TGTGCCAGCAGTCTGCGCTCTGGGGCCAACGTCCTGACTTTC. This chain joins TRBV2 and TRBJ2-6; no firm D call. Trimming removed 5 bases at V and 0 bases at J, with 5 bases between. Per germline, CDR1 SNHLY and CDR2 FYNNEI. This CDR3 contains 14 residues.

This clonotype was observed at least ten times. The chain joins TRBV5-1 to TRBJ1-1; D gene ambiguous. The CDR3 runs to 14 residues. Germline V gene sequence: CDR1 SGHRS, CDR2 YFSETQ. The germline V and J ends were trimmed by 0 bases and 1 base, with 7 bases remaining between them. The CDR3 DNA is TGCGCCAGCAGCTTGGAGGCGGGGAACACTGAAGCTTTCTTT. Translating gives CASSLEAGNTEAFF.

The rearrangement joins TRBV6-5 to TRBJ1-1; possibly TRBD1 for D (5 bases). Deletions cut 2 bases from V and 4 bases from J, with 8 bases between. Per germline, CDR1 MNHEY and CDR2 SVGAGI. CDR3 length: 13 amino acids. CDR3 bases: TGTGCCAGCAGTTACCGGGGCACCACTGAAGCTTTCTTT. This codes for CASSYRGTTEAFF.

This clonotype occurred a few times. The gene calls are TRBV12-3 or TRBV12-4 and TRBJ2-1; TRBD2 aligns across 10 bases. CDR3 length: 15 residues. The V gene end was trimmed by 6 bases and the J gene end by 8 bases; junction bases not matched to a gene: 10. In nucleotides, the CDR3 is TGTGCCAGCAGAGCAAGCGGGAGGGCCGCGGATGAGCAGTTCTTC. It codes for CASRASGRAADEQFF.

The chain is built from TRBV7-2 and TRBJ2-1, with D tentatively TRBD2 (5 bases). The CDR3 totals 12 residues. Trimming removed 3 bases from V and 12 bases from J, with 12 bases in between. In germline, CDR1 is SGHTA, CDR2 FQGNSA. The CDR3: CASSFRGFGQFF. The CDR3 region has the DNA TGTGCCAGCAGCTTTCGGGGTTTTGGGCAGTTCTTC.

This clonotype showed up just a few times. The chain combines TRBV7-8 with TRBJ2-2; no clear D. The CDR3 is 12 residues long. V was shortened by 7 bases and J by 6 bases, with 9 bases between the two germline ends. Germline CDR1 and CDR2: SGHVS and FQNEAQ. CDR3: CASNFGSGELFF. The CDR3 nucleotides are TGTGCCAGCAATTTTGGGTCCGGGGAGCTGTTTTTT.

The chain carries TRBV24-1 and TRBJ2-1, with TRBD1 as a possible D gene (6 bases). Per germline, CDR1 KGHDR and CDR2 SFDVKD. This CDR3 spans 16 amino acids. V lost 3 bases to trimming and J lost 0 bases, with 11 bases between them. The CDR3 region is CATSDPTGISYNEQFF. CDR3 sequence (DNA): TGTGCCACCAGTGATCCTACAGGGATCTCCTACAATGAGCAGTTCTTC.

J is TRBJ2-1 and V is TRBV5-1; 14 bases are a match to TRBD2. Losses at the gene ends were 5 bases for V and 8 bases for J; bases not matched to a gene: 6. CDR1 is SGHRS and CDR2 is YFSETQ in the germline V gene. This CDR3 spans 15 amino acids. This CDR3 reads CASRSPGLAGDEQFF. CDR3 coding DNA: TGCGCCAGCAGATCTCCGGGACTAGCGGGAGATGAGCAGTTCTTC. Full variable domain (outside the CDR3, taken from reference TRBV5-1 and TRBJ2-1): KAGVTQTPRYLIKTRGQQVTLSCSPISGHRSVSWYQQTPGQGLQFLFEYFSETQRNKGNFPGRFSGRQFSNSRSEMNVSTLELGDSALYLCASRSPGLAGDEQFFGPGTRLTVL.

The CDR3 DNA reads as TGTGCCAGCAGTTCCCGGGACAGGGATGGCTACACCTTC. As protein: CASSSRDRDGYTF. The J gene is TRBJ1-2, the V gene TRBV27; 9 bases match TRBD1. CDR1 and CDR2 from the germline V gene are MNHEY and SMNVEV (reference sequence). This CDR3 comprises 13 residues. V lost 4 bases to trimming and J lost 6 bases; unmatched junction nucleotides: 3.